These T cell receptor beta chains were read from a single sample in a study of persistence of HIV-infected CD4 T cells. Method: immunoSEQ multiplex PCR; TCRdb's copy keeps in-frame clones and lacks some. The profile shows 25,000 to 30,000 clones, roughly 78% of them singletons. For these receptors, no antigen is known. The input for sequencing was CD4+ T cells sorted from PBMCs after approximately 19-hour stimulation, taken from a patient who received antiretroviral therapy. These receptors all stem from an adult woman with HIV who was CMV-seropositive. CDR3s include the opening cysteine and the closing phenylalanine or tryptophan. Fields, in order: V gene, J gene, clone size, D gene, CDR3 DNA, CDR3 protein. D genes are given only for firm matches. The listing skips clone size in some rows; elsewhere it reads once, few, many or a size class.

V gene: TRBV5-4; J gene: TRBJ1-1; clone size: NA; D gene: NA; CDR3 DNA: TGTGCCAGCAGCTCCCCGGGAACTCAGGGAGCTTTCTTT; CDR3 protein: CASSSPGTQGAFF
V gene: TRBV5-1; J gene: TRBJ1-1; clone size: few; D gene: TRBD1; CDR3 DNA: TGCGCCAGCAGCTTGGAGGGACAGCATGAAGCTTTCTTT; CDR3 protein: CASSLEGQHEAFF
V gene: TRBV25-1; J gene: TRBJ2-2; clone size: NA; D gene: NA; CDR3 DNA: TGTGCCAGCAAAAGGGGCACCGGGGAGCTGTTTTTT; CDR3 protein: CASKRGTGELFF
V gene: TRBV9; J gene: TRBJ2-1; clone size: NA; D gene: NA; CDR3 DNA: TGTGCCAGCAGCCGGGGGCTAAATGAGCAGTTCTTC; CDR3 protein: CASSRGLNEQFF
V gene: TRBV4-1; J gene: TRBJ2-5; clone size: NA; D gene: NA; CDR3 DNA: TGCGCCAGCAGCCAAGTTCAGGGCAAACAAGAGACCCAGTACTTC; CDR3 protein: CASSQVQGKQETQYF
V gene: TRBV9; J gene: TRBJ2-3; clone size: NA; D gene: TRBD2; CDR3 DNA: TGTGCCAGCAGCTTAAGCGGGATCACCGCAGATACGCAGTATTTT; CDR3 protein: CASSLSGITADTQYF
V gene: TRBV27; J gene: TRBJ1-2; clone size: few; D gene: TRBD1; CDR3 DNA: TGTGCCAGCAGTTACCGGGACAGGGGAGGCTACACCTTC; CDR3 protein: CASSYRDRGGYTF
V gene: TRBV19; J gene: TRBJ1-1; clone size: NA; D gene: TRBD1; CDR3 DNA: TGTGCCAGTAGGATAACGGGACAGGGAGGAACTGAAGCTTTCTTT; CDR3 protein: CASRITGQGGTEAFF
V gene: TRBV7-2; J gene: TRBJ2-2; clone size: NA; D gene: TRBD1; CDR3 DNA: TGTGCCAGCAGCCCGCGGGCAGGGGGCGGGGAGCTGTTTTTT; CDR3 protein: CASSPRAGGGELFF
V gene: TRBV18; J gene: TRBJ1-1; clone size: NA; D gene: TRBD1; CDR3 DNA: TGTGCCAGCTCACCCGACAGGGTAAGGACTGAAGCTTTCTTT; CDR3 protein: CASSPDRVRTEAFF
V gene: TRBV27; J gene: TRBJ1-3; clone size: NA; D gene: NA; CDR3 DNA: TGTGCCAGCAGTTTTCGGCAGGGAAACACCATATATTTT; CDR3 protein: CASSFRQGNTIYF
V gene: TRBV6-1; J gene: TRBJ1-2; clone size: NA; D gene: NA; CDR3 DNA: TGTGCCAGCAGTGAACCCCCGCTTGGCAGGGGAGGCTACACCTTC; CDR3 protein: CASSEPPLGRGGYTF
V gene: TRBV5-4; J gene: TRBJ2-5; clone size: NA; D gene: NA; CDR3 DNA: TGTGCCAGCAGCTTGGAGCGCAGGGGCCGCGAGACCCAGTACTTC; CDR3 protein: CASSLERRGRETQYF
V gene: TRBV5-3; J gene: TRBJ2-1; clone size: NA; D gene: TRBD1; CDR3 DNA: TGTGCCAGAAGCAAGGATCGGGGGGACAGGGGCAACAATGAGCAGTTCTTC; CDR3 protein: CARSKDRGDRGNNEQFF
V gene: TRBV3-1/TRBV3-2; J gene: TRBJ1-3; clone size: NA; D gene: TRBD1; CDR3 DNA: TGTGCCAGCAGCCGGGGACAGCGAAACACCATATATTTT; CDR3 protein: CASSRGQRNTIYF
V gene: TRBV4-2; J gene: TRBJ2-3; clone size: NA; D gene: TRBD2; CDR3 DNA: TGTGCCAGCAGCCAAGATGGCGGGGGGCCGAACACAGATACGCAGTATTTT; CDR3 protein: CASSQDGGGPNTDTQYF
V gene: TRBV9; J gene: TRBJ2-5; clone size: NA; D gene: NA; CDR3 DNA: TGTGCCAGCAGCCCCCTGGGGGAGACCCAGTACTTC; CDR3 protein: CASSPLGETQYF
V gene: TRBV5-1; J gene: TRBJ2-7; clone size: NA; D gene: NA; CDR3 DNA: TGCGCCAGCAGCTTGTCGGCTAGTGGGGCCTACGAGCAGTACTTC; CDR3 protein: CASSLSASGAYEQYF
V gene: TRBV29-1; J gene: TRBJ1-4; clone size: NA; D gene: NA; CDR3 DNA: TGCAGCGTTGAAGATCGAAGGGCGGGGGAAAAACTGTTTTTT; CDR3 protein: CSVEDRRAGEKLFF
V gene: TRBV7-3; J gene: TRBJ2-1; clone size: NA; D gene: NA; CDR3 DNA: TGTGCCAGCAGCCCCGAGGGGGGGTCCTACAATGAGCAGTTCTTC; CDR3 protein: CASSPEGGSYNEQFF
V gene: TRBV3-1/TRBV3-2; J gene: TRBJ2-7; clone size: NA; D gene: NA; CDR3 DNA: TGTGCCAGCAGCCCCGGGGGTTCCTACGAGCAGTACTTC; CDR3 protein: CASSPGGSYEQYF
V gene: TRBV19; J gene: TRBJ1-5; clone size: few; D gene: NA; CDR3 DNA: TGTGCCAGTAGTGCGAGGAATTCACCCGTAATCCAGCCCCAGCATTTT; CDR3 protein: CASSARNSPVIQPQHF
V gene: TRBV30; J gene: TRBJ1-1; clone size: NA; D gene: NA; CDR3 DNA: TGTGCCTGGAGAGCTACTCGGGGAGCTTTCTTT; CDR3 protein: CAWRATRGAFF
V gene: TRBV27; J gene: TRBJ2-7; clone size: NA; D gene: TRBD2; CDR3 DNA: TGTGCCAGCAGTTTATCCCCCGGACTAGCGGAAGGGCTTGACGAGCAGTACTTC; CDR3 protein: CASSLSPGLAEGLDEQYF
V gene: TRBV6-5; J gene: TRBJ1-2; clone size: NA; D gene: NA; CDR3 DNA: TGTGCCAGCACGCTCGACCCTGGGGTGAACTATGGCTACACCTTC; CDR3 protein: CASTLDPGVNYGYTF
V gene: TRBV2; J gene: TRBJ1-1; clone size: NA; D gene: NA; CDR3 DNA: TGTGCCAGCAGTGCACATCTGAACACTGAAGCTTTCTTT; CDR3 protein: CASSAHLNTEAFF
V gene: TRBV30; J gene: TRBJ1-2; clone size: NA; D gene: NA; CDR3 DNA: TGTGCCTGGAGGGGCAGGGCTATGGATGGCTACACCTTC; CDR3 protein: CAWRGRAMDGYTF
V gene: TRBV3-1/TRBV3-2; J gene: TRBJ2-1; clone size: NA; D gene: NA; CDR3 DNA: TGTGCCAGCACCGAGGGGGGGCAGCAGTTCTTC; CDR3 protein: CASTEGGQQFF
V gene: TRBV7-6; J gene: TRBJ2-3; clone size: few; D gene: TRBD2; CDR3 DNA: TGTGCCAGCAGCTTTGAAGCGGGGGGAACAGATACGCAGTATTTT; CDR3 protein: CASSFEAGGTDTQYF
V gene: TRBV7-2; J gene: TRBJ2-3; clone size: once; D gene: NA; CDR3 DNA: TGTGCCAGCAGTCTGGACCTGGGATCAGATACGCAGTATTTT; CDR3 protein: CASSLDLGSDTQYF
V gene: TRBV29-1; J gene: TRBJ2-2; clone size: NA; D gene: NA; CDR3 DNA: TGCAGCGTTAGGGGGGCGAACACCGGGGAGCTGTTTTTT; CDR3 protein: CSVRGANTGELFF
V gene: TRBV5-1; J gene: TRBJ2-7; clone size: NA; D gene: NA; CDR3 DNA: TGCGCCAGCAGCTTGGAGTGGGGGATCCACAGCGAGCAGTACTTC; CDR3 protein: CASSLEWGIHSEQYF
V gene: TRBV7-8; J gene: TRBJ2-2; clone size: NA; D gene: TRBD1; CDR3 DNA: TGTGCCAGCAGCTTAGGTTCCGGGACAGAGAACACCGGGGAGCTGTTTTTT; CDR3 protein: CASSLGSGTENTGELFF
V gene: TRBV12-5; J gene: TRBJ2-5; clone size: NA; D gene: NA; CDR3 DNA: TGTGCTAGTGGTTTGGGTGGAGAGACCCAGTACTTC; CDR3 protein: CASGLGGETQYF
V gene: TRBV6-5; J gene: TRBJ1-4; clone size: NA; D gene: TRBD1; CDR3 DNA: TGTGCCAGCAGTTGGGGACAGGGAACTAATGAAAAACTGTTTTTT; CDR3 protein: CASSWGQGTNEKLFF
V gene: TRBV2; J gene: TRBJ2-3; clone size: NA; D gene: NA; CDR3 DNA: TGTGCCAGCAGTGACCGGACAGCCGGGACTTCGAACACAGATACGCAGTATTTT; CDR3 protein: CASSDRTAGTSNTDTQYF
V gene: TRBV9; J gene: TRBJ1-6; clone size: few; D gene: NA; CDR3 DNA: TGTGCCAGCAGCGATCGGGAACAGAGCTCCTATAATTCACCCCTCCACTTT; CDR3 protein: CASSDREQSSYNSPLHF
V gene: TRBV18; J gene: TRBJ2-3; clone size: NA; D gene: NA; CDR3 DNA: TGTGCCAGCTCACTCGGACAGAGAACAGATACGCAGTATTTT; CDR3 protein: CASSLGQRTDTQYF
V gene: TRBV9; J gene: TRBJ1-1; clone size: few; D gene: TRBD1; CDR3 DNA: TGTGCCAGCAGCGCTACAGGGGCCCGGAACACTGAAGCTTTCTTT; CDR3 protein: CASSATGARNTEAFF
V gene: TRBV7-2; J gene: TRBJ2-4; clone size: NA; D gene: NA; CDR3 DNA: TGTGCCAGCAGCTTTGGCGGGGTGGGAGCCAAAAACATTCAGTACTTC; CDR3 protein: CASSFGGVGAKNIQYF
V gene: TRBV4-1; J gene: TRBJ1-3; clone size: once; D gene: TRBD1; CDR3 DNA: TGCGCCAGCAGCCAAGCTGCCGGGACAGGGGGCACTGGAAACACCATATATTTT; CDR3 protein: CASSQAAGTGGTGNTIYF
V gene: TRBV15; J gene: TRBJ2-7; clone size: NA; D gene: NA; CDR3 DNA: TGTGCCACCAGCAGAGATCTAACAGGGTGGTCCTACGAGCAGTACTTC; CDR3 protein: CATSRDLTGWSYEQYF
V gene: TRBV6-5; J gene: TRBJ2-7; clone size: NA; D gene: TRBD1; CDR3 DNA: TGTGCCAGCAGAACACAGGGGGCCCCTGCCAACGAGCAGTACTTC; CDR3 protein: CASRTQGAPANEQYF
V gene: TRBV28; J gene: TRBJ1-3; clone size: NA; D gene: TRBD1; CDR3 DNA: TGTGCCAGCAGTTTGCCCGGACAGGGCTCTGGAAACACCATATATTTT; CDR3 protein: CASSLPGQGSGNTIYF
V gene: TRBV18; J gene: TRBJ1-6; clone size: NA; D gene: TRBD1; CDR3 DNA: TGTGCCAGCTCACCGGGACAGTGGAATTCACCCCTCCACTTT; CDR3 protein: CASSPGQWNSPLHF
V gene: TRBV19; J gene: TRBJ2-4; clone size: NA; D gene: NA; CDR3 DNA: TGTGCCAGTAGTATTCCCCTTGGGGCCAAAAACATTCAGTACTTC; CDR3 protein: CASSIPLGAKNIQYF
V gene: TRBV6-5; J gene: TRBJ2-7; clone size: once; D gene: NA; CDR3 DNA: TGTGCCAGCACAGATCGGGGTGGCGAGCAGTACTTC; CDR3 protein: CASTDRGGEQYF